Listed here are 6 T cell receptor beta chains from one sample, sequenced in a study of T-cell reconstitution after alpha-beta-depleted transplantation in children. The TCRbeta library incorporated unique molecular identifiers. One entry per CDR3 protein results from TCRdb running MiXCR on the PCR reads. The table shows some 500,000 distinct CDR3 sequences, with around 19% occurring only once. This material consisted of PBMCs from the stem cell graft donor, taken from the stem cell graft. Receptors originate from a human donor who donated a stem cell graft to a child with acute lymphoblastic leukemia.

V and J are TRBV5-1 and TRBJ1-4; perhaps TRBD1 as D (5 bases). Per the germline V gene, CDR1 is SGHRS and CDR2 is YFSETQ. The CDR3 is made up of 16 amino acids. The V gene lost 0 bases and the J gene lost 0 bases, with 9 bases spanning the gap. The CDR3 DNA sequence: TGCGCCAGCAGCTTGGGACAGCCGGCAACTAATGAAAAACTGTTTTTT. Its protein is CASSLGQPATNEKLFF.

Note on this clonotype: At one boundary the junction diverges from the germline segment, which might be a read error. V is TRBV10-3 and J is TRBJ1-1; 8 bases fit TRBD1. This CDR3 region has 12 residues. Germline values: CDR1 ENHRY, CDR2 SYGVKD. The CDR3 loop is CAISGQGPEASF. In DNA, the CDR3 is TGTGCCATCAGTGGACAGGGGCCTGAAGCTTCCTTT.

This sequence joins TRBV27 and TRBJ1-2; tentatively, D is TRBD1 (6 bases). V was cut by 3 bases and J by 1 base, with 21 bases left in between. The CDR3 consists of 18 residues. The germline gives CDR1 MNHEY, CDR2 SMNVEV (reference sequence). The DNA of the CDR3 is TGTGCCAGCAGTTTGGGGCTCGGGGGGGGGCCTTTTAACTATGGCTACACCTTC. Translation gives CASSLGLGGGPFNYGYTF.

This chain joins TRBV27 and TRBJ2-5, with 7 bases that match TRBD1. The CDR3 spans 13 residues. J lost 2 bases, V lost 6 bases, and 3 bases had no gene match. Germline lookup yields CDR1 MNHEY and CDR2 SMNVEV (reference sequence). CDR3 coding DNA: TGTGCCAGCAGGGACAGGACACAAGAGACCCAGTACTTC. Amino acids: CASRDRTQETQYF.

This clonotype was picked up a small number of times. The chain couples TRBV6-5 to TRBJ2-7; 9 positions agree with TRBD1. The J segment lost 0 bases and the V segment lost 6 bases, leaving 9 bases of the junction unmatched. Germline lookup yields CDR1 MNHEY and CDR2 SVGAGI. The CDR3 is 16 residues long. CDR3 region: CASRAQGALPSYEQYF. In DNA, the CDR3 is TGTGCCAGCAGGGCACAGGGGGCGCTTCCCTCCTACGAGCAGTACTTC.

This sequence joins TRBV7-9 and TRBJ1-4; D remains ambiguous. This CDR3 is built from 13 residues. The ends were cut back, 8 bases at V and 4 bases at J, with 11 bases in the middle. CDR1 is SEHNR and CDR2 is FQNEAQ in the germline V gene (reference sequence). The CDR3: CASVLGFNEKLFF. The CDR3 DNA reads TGTGCCAGCGTTCTGGGGTTTAATGAAAAACTGTTTTTT.